Following are 27 T cell receptor beta chains from one sample sequenced in a study of radiation and T cells in renal cell carcinoma. The method was immunoSEQ multiplex PCR; TCRdb's version includes in-frame clones alone and lacks a portion of them. The table includes 140,000 or so clones, approximately 86% detected once. Time point of the sample: blood 4 weeks post-SBRT, at nephrectomy. Treatment defined: 15 Gy SBRT to primary tumor, nephrectomy 4 weeks later. Sample: blood, taken from a patient whose treatment included radiotherapy and nephrectomy. These receptors all come from a woman between 45 and 65 years old with renal cell carcinoma.

The CDR3 bases are TGTGCCATCACGGGAGGACAGGTGGGCTCCTACAATGAGCAGTTCTTC. Amino acids: CAITGGQVGSYNEQFF. V is TRBV10-3 and J is TRBJ2-1; the D call may be TRBD1 or TRBD2 (7 bases each). The CDR3 loop spans 16 amino acids. Germline V gene data show CDR1 as ENHRY and CDR2 as SYGVKD. V was shortened by 7 bases and J by 0 bases, with 16 bases between the two germline ends.

The V call is TRBV18, the J call TRBJ2-1; 9 bases agree with TRBD1. This CDR3 region has 15 residues. Germline-derived CDR1 and CDR2 are KGHSH and LQKENI. Unmatched junction bases numbered 7, after V lost 3 bases and J lost 7 bases. In nucleotides, the CDR3 is TGTGCCAGCTCACCGGGACAGGGTCTGAAGAATGAGCAGTTCTTC. Its protein product is CASSPGQGLKNEQFF.

The rearrangement uses TRBV5-4 and TRBJ2-2, with TRBD1 as a possible D gene (8 bases). This CDR3 region has 17 residues. Trimming took off 0 bases at V and 5 bases at J, with 17 bases between the two ends. CDR1 is SGHNT and CDR2 is YYREEE in the germline V gene (reference sequence). As DNA, the CDR3 is TGTGCCAGCAGCTTGGCCCCACAGGGGGGAGGGACCGGGGAGCTGTTTTTT. Its translation: CASSLAPQGGGTGELFF.

The chain couples TRBV18 to TRBJ1-5, with unresolved D. V gave up 6 bases and J gave up 4 bases, with 7 bases separating them. CDR1 and CDR2 from the germline V gene are KGHSH and LQKENI. The CDR3 covers 12 residues. The CDR3 protein is CASSERNQPQHF. CDR3 coding DNA: TGTGCCAGCTCCGAGAGGAATCAGCCCCAGCATTTT.

The V call is TRBV6-5, the J call TRBJ2-7, with D maybe TRBD1 (6 bases). V was pared by 7 bases and J by 3 bases, with 16 bases between. This CDR3 spans 14 amino acids. The germline V gene has CDR1 MNHEY and CDR2 SVGAGI. This chain's CDR3 is CASIPTDSYYEQYF. The CDR3 bases are TGTGCCAGCATCCCGACGGACAGCTACTACGAGCAGTACTTC.

This chain connects TRBV7-2 to TRBJ1-3; D not resolved. V was shortened by 1 base and J by 7 bases, with 2 bases between the two germline ends. The CDR3 is 11 amino acids. Per the germline V gene, CDR1 is SGHTA and CDR2 is FQGNSA. As DNA, the CDR3 is TGTGCCAGCAGCTTAGTTAACACCATATATTTT. Its translation: CASSLVNTIYF.

The chain recombines TRBV7-2 with TRBJ1-4, with D unclear. V lost 2 bases and J 1 base, leaving 11 bases between the germline ends. The CDR3 is made up of 16 amino acids. Germline V gene lookup returns CDR1 SGHTA and CDR2 FQGNSA. CDR3 in DNA: TGTGCCAGCAGCTTATACCCGGTGGAAACTAATGAAAAACTGTTTTTT. Translation: CASSLYPVETNEKLFF.

This chain joins TRBV4-2 and TRBJ1-5, with D possibly being TRBD1 (6 bases). The CDR3 is 17 amino acids. Per the germline V gene, CDR1 is LGHNA and CDR2 is YNFKEQ. V was cut by 0 bases and J by 0 bases, with 12 bases left in between. The CDR3 reads CASSQEVRGYSNQPQHF. As DNA, the CDR3 is TGTGCCAGCAGCCAAGAGGTGAGGGGGTATAGCAATCAGCCCCAGCATTTT.

This rearrangement joins TRBV27 to TRBJ2-1; 10 bases are a match to TRBD2. This CDR3 is 15 amino acids long. Germline CDR1 reads MNHEY; CDR2 reads SMNVEV (reference sequence). Trimming took 2 bases from V and 10 from J; bases not matched to a gene: 8. The CDR3 region has the DNA TGTGCCAGCAGTTTAGGTCTAGCGGGGGTGGTAGAGCAGTTCTTC. This codes for CASSLGLAGVVEQFF.

In its sample, this clone was seen a few times. At the DNA level, this CDR3 is encoded by other sequences in the same sample as well. This chain joins TRBV19 and TRBJ1-3; 7 nucleotides agree with TRBD1. CDR1 is LNHDA, CDR2 SQIVND, per germline (reference sequence). V lost 4 bases to trimming and J lost 1 base; unmatched junction nucleotides: 4. The CDR3 sequence is 15 residues long. This chain's CDR3 is CASSTPTGSGNTIYF. The CDR3 DNA follows: TGTGCCAGTAGTACTCCGACAGGGTCTGGAAACACCATATATTTT.

This chain joins TRBV6-5 and TRBJ2-1; perhaps TRBD1 as D (5 bases). This CDR3 is built from 13 residues. CDR1 MNHEY and CDR2 SVGAGI come from the germline V gene. V lost 5 bases and J 7 bases, leaving 12 bases between the germline ends. The CDR3, as DNA: TGTGCCAGCAGTAGGTTACAGGAGAATGAGCAGTTCTTC. Its protein product is CASSRLQENEQFF.

This chain uses TRBV4-2 with TRBJ2-4; 7 nucleotides match TRBD1. This CDR3 is 15 amino acids long. V dropped 0 bases and J dropped 6; count of bases not matched to a gene: 5. Germline CDR1 LGHNA, CDR2 YNFKEQ. CDR3 DNA: TGTGCCAGCAGCCAAGAAGGGGGCGCGGGAAACATTCAGTACTTC. Protein: CASSQEGGAGNIQYF.

The count of this clone is one. In DNA form, the CDR3 reads TGCGCCAGCAGCCTCCGGACAGGGCCCACCGGGGAGCTGTTTTTT. It yields the protein CASSLRTGPTGELFF. The chain combines TRBV5-1 with TRBJ2-2; 8 nucleotides align to TRBD1. The germline CDR1 and CDR2 sequences are SGHRS and YFSETQ. With 4 bases clipped from V and 4 bases from J, the junction kept 6 bases outside the gene matches. The CDR3 runs to 15 residues.

This clone was recorded a few times. Since no conserved phenylalanine or tryptophan closes the CDR3, a read error is the likely cause. The J gene is TRBJ1-4, the V gene TRBV28, with TRBD1 matching over 10 bases. The germline gives CDR1 MDHEN, CDR2 SYDVKM. V lost 7 bases and J lost 6; bases outside the gene matches: 8. This CDR3 region has 15 residues. CDR3 residues: CASIYSTGGDEKLFL. The DNA of the CDR3 is TGTGCCAGCATCTATTCGACAGGGGGCGATGAAAAACTGTTTCTT.

The chain recombines TRBV7-6 with TRBJ2-5; D call uncertain. Trimming stripped 8 bases from V and 2 bases from J, with 12 bases between. This CDR3 region has 13 residues. Per germline, CDR1 SGHVS and CDR2 FNYEAQ. The CDR3 DNA follows: TGTGCCAGCGCCTCAGTAGGGCAAGAGACCCAGTACTTC. Its translation is CASASVGQETQYF.

The chain carries TRBV5-6 and TRBJ2-7, with D hard to call. The germline CDR1 and CDR2 sequences are SGHDT and YYEEEE. The CDR3 is 12 residues long. V lost 8 bases to trimming and J lost 5 bases, with 14 bases between them. DNA of the CDR3: TGTGCCAGTTCCGGCTTGGTCCACGAGCAGTACTTC. Its translation: CASSGLVHEQYF.

The chain uses TRBV7-2 and TRBJ2-7; TRBD1 matches at 8 bases. Losses at the gene ends were 5 bases for V and 0 bases for J; bases not matched to a gene: 6. The CDR3 runs 15 residues. CDR1 SGHTA and CDR2 FQGNSA come from the germline V gene. Here the CDR3 DNA reads TGTGCCAGCAGCGAAGGGACAGGCGACTCCTACGAGCAGTACTTC. Its protein product is CASSEGTGDSYEQYF.

The chain couples TRBV7-9 to TRBJ2-4; the D gene is possibly TRBD2 (5 bases). V lost 8 bases and J lost 4, with 12 bases in between. The CDR3 is made up of 13 amino acids. Germline CDR1 is SEHNR and CDR2 is FQNEAQ (reference sequence). In DNA form, the CDR3 reads TGTGCCAGCGACCGGACTGAGAAAAACATTCAGTACTTC. It codes for CASDRTEKNIQYF.

V and J are TRBV2 and TRBJ2-7, with a weak D call TRBD1 (5 bases). CDR1 and CDR2 from the germline V gene are SNHLY and FYNNEI. The CDR3 totals 13 residues. V was trimmed by 5 bases and J by 3 bases, leaving 11 bases between them. The CDR3 region has the DNA TGTGCCAGCAGTACCCGACAGTTCTACGAGCAGTACTTC. This codes for CASSTRQFYEQYF.

This clone was observed once. The chain is built from TRBV6-4 and TRBJ2-1; 15 positions match TRBD2. V trimming: 6 bases; J trimming: 12 bases; junction bases outside the gene matches: 6. Germline V CDR1 and CDR2: MRHNA, SNTAGT. The length of the CDR3 is 14 residues. CDR3 sequence (DNA): TGTGCCAGCAGCGAGGGACTAGCGGGAGGCCGGCAGTTCTTC. Its protein is CASSEGLAGGRQFF.

The V call is TRBV10-2, the J call TRBJ2-5, with 8 bases lining up with TRBD2. CDR1 is WSHSY, CDR2 SAAADI, per germline. The CDR3 is 11 amino acids. The CDR3 is CATSEEETQYF. The CDR3 nucleotides read TGCGCGACTAGCGAGGAAGAGACCCAGTACTTC.

V is TRBV27 and J is TRBJ2-5; 9 nucleotides line up with TRBD1. This CDR3 has 12 residues. The germline V gene has CDR1 MNHEY and CDR2 SMNVEV (reference sequence). Losses at the gene ends were 6 bases for V and 4 bases for J; bases not matched to a gene: 0. The CDR3 DNA reads as TGTGCCAGCAGGACAGGGGGAGAGACCCAGTACTTC. This encodes CASRTGGETQYF.

The rearrangement links TRBV7-3 to TRBJ2-3; 12 nucleotides align to TRBD2. V shed 5 bases, J shed 4 bases, and the junction held 10 bases outside the gene matches. The length of the CDR3 is 17 residues. Germline lookup yields CDR1 SGHTA and CDR2 FQGTGA. The CDR3 sequence: CASSTGLAGGIADTQYF. In nucleotides, the CDR3 is TGTGCCAGCAGCACGGGACTAGCGGGTGGAATCGCAGATACGCAGTATTTT.

The J gene is TRBJ1-6, the V gene TRBV11-2; D is ambiguous. The CDR3 is made up of 16 amino acids. Germline-derived CDR1 and CDR2 are SGHAT and FQNNGV. Trimming took 3 bases from V and 1 from J, leaving 10 bases between them. Here the CDR3 reads CASSLNSGSYNSPLHF. The CDR3 DNA reads TGTGCCAGCAGCTTGAACTCCGGTTCCTATAATTCACCCCTCCACTTT.

This chain uses TRBV7-9 with TRBJ2-1; 8 nucleotides line up with TRBD2. Germline CDR1 reads SEHNR; CDR2 reads FQNEAQ (reference sequence). The CDR3 has 17 residues. V lost 2 bases, J lost 5 bases, and 11 bases stayed unmatched. Written as DNA, the CDR3 is TGTGCCAGCAGCTTATATGGTAGCGGGACGGGCGACAATGAGCAGTTCTTC. Translation: CASSLYGSGTGDNEQFF.

The V gene is TRBV9, the J gene TRBJ2-2, with TRBD1 as a possible D gene (6 bases). This CDR3 is 16 amino acids long. Trimming removed 0 bases from V and 4 bases from J, with 13 bases in between. From germline, CDR1 is SGDLS and CDR2 YYNGEE. In DNA form, the CDR3 reads TGTGCCAGCAGCGTAGAGGGGGACCTAAGCACCGGGGAGCTGTTTTTT. Translation: CASSVEGDLSTGELFF. The full variable domain, its missing parts supplied by reference TRBV9 and TRBJ2-2, is DSGVTQTPKHLITATGQRVTLRCSPRSGDLSVYWYQQSLDQGLQFLIQYYNGEERAKGNILERFSAQQFPDLHSELNLSSLELGDSALYFCASSVEGDLSTGELFFGEGSRLTVL.

This chain connects TRBV6-1 to TRBJ1-5, with D maybe TRBD1 (6 bases). Germline CDR1 and CDR2: MNHNS and SASEGT. The CDR3 has 13 amino acids. Trimming removed 5 bases at V and 3 bases at J, with 8 bases between. The CDR3 DNA is TGTGCCAGCAGTCGGGACACCAATCAGCCCCAGCATTTT. Translating gives CASSRDTNQPQHF.